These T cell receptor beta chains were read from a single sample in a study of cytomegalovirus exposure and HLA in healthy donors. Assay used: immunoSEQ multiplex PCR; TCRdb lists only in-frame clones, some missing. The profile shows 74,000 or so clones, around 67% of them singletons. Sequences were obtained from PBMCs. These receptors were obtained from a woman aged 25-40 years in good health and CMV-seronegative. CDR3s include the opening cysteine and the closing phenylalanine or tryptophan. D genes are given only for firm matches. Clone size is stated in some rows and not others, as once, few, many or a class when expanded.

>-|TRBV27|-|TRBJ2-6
CASSLSAGGTSGANVLTF
TGTGCCAGCAGTTTATCAGCAGGGGGGACCTCTGGGGCCAACGTCCTGACTTTC
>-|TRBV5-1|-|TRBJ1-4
CASSLQGMEEKLFF
TGCGCCAGCAGCTTGCAGGGAATGGAGGAAAAACTGTTTTTT
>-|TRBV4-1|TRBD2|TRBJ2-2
CASSQDTSANTGELFF
TGCGCCAGCAGCCAAGATACTAGCGCGAACACCGGGGAGCTGTTTTTT
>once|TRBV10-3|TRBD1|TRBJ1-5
CAISEWGQGARQPQHF
TGTGCCATCAGTGAGTGGGGACAGGGGGCAAGGCAGCCCCAGCATTTT
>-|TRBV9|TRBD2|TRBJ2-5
CASSDGLAGGIQETQYF
TGTGCCAGCAGCGATGGACTAGCGGGGGGTATCCAAGAGACCCAGTACTTC
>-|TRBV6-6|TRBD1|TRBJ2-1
CASSYSRGSYNEQFF
TGTGCCAGCAGTTACTCCAGGGGGAGCTACAATGAGCAGTTCTTC
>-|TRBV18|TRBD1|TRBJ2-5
CASSPGTATETQYF
TGTGCCAGCTCACCCGGGACAGCGACAGAGACCCAGTACTTC
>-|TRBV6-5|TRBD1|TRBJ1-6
CASSYVQGASPLHF
TGTGCCAGCAGTTACGTCCAGGGGGCTTCACCCCTCCACTTT
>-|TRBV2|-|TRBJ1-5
CASSVTYRVTQPQHF
TGTGCCAGCAGTGTTACTTACAGGGTTACTCAGCCCCAGCATTTT
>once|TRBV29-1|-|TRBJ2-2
CSVVGARDTGELFF
TGCAGCGTTGTGGGGGCGCGGGACACCGGGGAGCTGTTTTTT
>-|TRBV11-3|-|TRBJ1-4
CASSRDTNNEKLFF
TGTGCCAGCTCCCGGGACACGAATAATGAAAAACTGTTTTTT
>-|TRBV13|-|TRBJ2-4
CASSLETRQVQYF
TGTGCCAGCAGCTTAGAGACCCGACAGGTTCAGTACTTC
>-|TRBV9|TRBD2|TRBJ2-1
CASSPVAGAGNEQFF
TGTGCCAGCAGCCCCGTAGCGGGGGCGGGCAATGAGCAGTTCTTC
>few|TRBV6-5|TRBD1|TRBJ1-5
CASSRTGAGQPQHF
TGTGCCAGCAGCCGGACAGGGGCAGGTCAGCCCCAGCATTTT
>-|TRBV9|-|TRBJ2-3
CASSSRMTDQYTDTQYF
TGTGCCAGCAGCTCGAGGATGACAGACCAGTACACAGATACGCAGTATTTT
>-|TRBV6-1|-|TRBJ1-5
CASTRRGNQPQHF
TGTGCCAGCACTCGGAGGGGAAACCAGCCCCAGCATTTT
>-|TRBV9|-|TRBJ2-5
CASSLGPRVGGQETQYF
TGTGCCAGCAGCTTAGGCCCACGGGTCGGGGGTCAAGAGACCCAGTACTTC
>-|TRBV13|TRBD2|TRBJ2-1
CASSYDPGAGEGEQFF
TGTGCCAGCAGCTACGACCCCGGGGCCGGGGAGGGTGAGCAGTTCTTC
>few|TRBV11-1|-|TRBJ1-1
CASTDPGQFNTEAFF
TGTGCCAGCACCGACCCGGGACAATTTAACACTGAAGCTTTCTTT
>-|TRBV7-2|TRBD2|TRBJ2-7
CASSSPERGGYEQYF
TGTGCCAGCAGCTCCCCGGAGCGGGGGGGCTACGAGCAGTACTTC
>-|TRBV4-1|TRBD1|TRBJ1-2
CASSLDRGGDGYTF
TGCGCCAGCAGCTTGGACAGGGGGGGGGATGGCTACACCTTC
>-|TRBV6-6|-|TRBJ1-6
CASSPTRVNSPLHF
TGTGCCAGCAGCCCCACGCGGGTTAACTCACCCCTCCACTTT
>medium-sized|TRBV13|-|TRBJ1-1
CASSLPRMNTEAFF
TGTGCCAGCAGCTTACCCAGAATGAACACTGAAGCTTTCTTT
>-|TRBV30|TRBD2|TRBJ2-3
CAWSSRGAHRASTDTQYF
TGTGCCTGGAGTTCGCGGGGGGCCCACCGAGCTAGCACAGATACGCAGTATTTT
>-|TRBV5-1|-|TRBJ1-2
CASSFGQPANYGYTF
TGCGCCAGCAGCTTCGGACAGCCCGCAAACTATGGCTACACCTTC
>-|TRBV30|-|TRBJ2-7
CAWSAEYEQYF
TGTGCCTGGAGTGCTGAATACGAGCAGTACTTC
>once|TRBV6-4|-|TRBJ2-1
CASIGLGRLNEQFF
TGTGCCAGCATAGGGTTGGGGCGGCTGAATGAGCAGTTCTTC
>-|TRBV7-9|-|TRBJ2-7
CASSNPGQNYYEQYF
TGTGCCAGCAGCAACCCAGGACAGAACTACTACGAGCAGTACTTC
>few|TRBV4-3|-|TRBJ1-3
CASSQDGNSGNTIYF
TGCGCCAGCAGCCAAGACGGGAACTCTGGAAACACCATATATTTT
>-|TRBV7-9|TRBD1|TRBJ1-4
CASSQELQGSPTNEKLFF
TGTGCCAGCAGCCAAGAGTTACAGGGGAGCCCCACTAATGAAAAACTGTTTTTT
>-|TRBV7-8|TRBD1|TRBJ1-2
CASSLVTGTNYGYTF
TGTGCCAGCAGCTTGGTGACAGGGACTAACTATGGCTACACCTTC
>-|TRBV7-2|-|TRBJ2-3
CASSPFTDTQYF
TGTGCCAGCAGCCCCTTCACAGATACGCAGTATTTT
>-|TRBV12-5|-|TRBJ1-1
CASGLTPTDRIGAFF
TGTGCTAGTGGTCTCACCCCGACAGACCGAATAGGGGCTTTCTTT
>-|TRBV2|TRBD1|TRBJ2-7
CAVASGTGRHEQYF
TGTGCCGTAGCCTCCGGGACAGGGCGCCACGAGCAGTACTTC
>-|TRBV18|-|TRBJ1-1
CASSPPIGMNTEAFF
TGTGCCAGCTCACCACCGATCGGTATGAACACTGAAGCTTTCTTT
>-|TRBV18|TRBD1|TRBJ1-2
CASSPLVGTGGVDYGYTF
TGTGCCAGCTCACCTCTCGTCGGGACAGGGGGCGTCGACTATGGCTACACCTTC
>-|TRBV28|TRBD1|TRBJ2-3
CASSLGTGGLDTQYF
TGTGCCAGCAGTTTAGGGACAGGGGGCCTAGATACGCAGTATTTT
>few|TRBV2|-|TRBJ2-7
CASSSRGLSSYEQYF
TGTGCCAGCAGCTCCAGGGGCCTGAGCTCCTACGAGCAGTACTTC
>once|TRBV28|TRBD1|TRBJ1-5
CASSLSGTGGRQPQHF
TGTGCCAGCAGTTTATCGGGGACAGGGGGCCGACAGCCCCAGCATTTT
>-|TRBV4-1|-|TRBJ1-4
CASSPDLTYEKLFF
TGCGCCAGCAGCCCAGACCTCACTTATGAAAAACTGTTTTTT
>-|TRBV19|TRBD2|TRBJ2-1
CASSITGLAHNEQFF
TGTGCCAGTAGTATAACGGGACTAGCCCACAATGAGCAGTTCTTC
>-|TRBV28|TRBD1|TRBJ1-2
CASVITLDRANYGYTF
TGTGCCAGCGTAATTACCCTGGACAGGGCTAACTATGGCTACACCTTC
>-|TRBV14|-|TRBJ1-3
CASSLGNTIYF
TGTGCCAGCAGCCTAGGAAACACCATATATTTT
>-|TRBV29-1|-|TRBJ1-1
CSVERGAEAFF
TGCAGCGTTGAACGGGGAGCCGAAGCTTTCTTT
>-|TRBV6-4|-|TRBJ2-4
CASSGPAKNIQYF
TGTGCCAGCAGTGGTCCGGCCAAAAACATTCAGTACTTC
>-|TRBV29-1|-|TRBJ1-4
CSAQTDKDEKLFF
TGCAGCGCCCAAACAGATAAGGATGAAAAACTGTTTTTT
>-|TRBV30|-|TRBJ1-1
CAGLRGPGTEAFF
TGTGCCGGGCTGCGGGGGCCGGGCACTGAAGCTTTCTTT
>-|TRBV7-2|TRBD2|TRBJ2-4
CASSTASGGAVANKNIQYF
TGTGCCAGCAGCACAGCTAGCGGGGGGGCCGTCGCAAACAAAAACATTCAGTACTTC